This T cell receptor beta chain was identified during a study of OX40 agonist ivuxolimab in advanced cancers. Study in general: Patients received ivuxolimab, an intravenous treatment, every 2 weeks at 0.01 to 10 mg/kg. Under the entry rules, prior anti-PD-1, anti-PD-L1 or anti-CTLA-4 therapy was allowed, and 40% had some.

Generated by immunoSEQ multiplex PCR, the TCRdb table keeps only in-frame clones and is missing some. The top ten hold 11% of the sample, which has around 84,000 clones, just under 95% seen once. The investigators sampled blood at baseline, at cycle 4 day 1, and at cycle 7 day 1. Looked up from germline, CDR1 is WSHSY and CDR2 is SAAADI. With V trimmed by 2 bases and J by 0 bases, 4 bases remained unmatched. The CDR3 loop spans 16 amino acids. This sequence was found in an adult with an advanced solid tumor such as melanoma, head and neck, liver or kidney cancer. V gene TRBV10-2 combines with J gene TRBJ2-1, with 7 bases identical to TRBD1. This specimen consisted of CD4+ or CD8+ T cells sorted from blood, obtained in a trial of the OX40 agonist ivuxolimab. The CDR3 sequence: CASSEMTGSSYNEQFF. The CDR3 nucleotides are TGCGCCAGCAGTGAGATGACAGGGAGCTCCTACAATGAGCAGTTCTTC.